This T cell receptor beta chain was recovered during a study of cytomegalovirus exposure and HLA in healthy donors. On the study more broadly: The study's early data release held some 85 million unique TCRs from HLA-typed donors. Study findings and constraints: TRBV6-2, TRBV6-3 and some other V segments were unresolvable in 87-base-pair reads. Earlier analysis looked at TCR beta V segments, and most were productive about 90% or about 30% of the time.

This CDR3 has 13 residues. Germline values: CDR1 SGHTA, CDR2 FQGTGA. The PCR made use of 60 Vbeta and 13 Jbeta primers. This table comes from immunoSEQ multiplex PCR, and its TCRdb copy is limited to in-frame clones, with some not included. The data contain roughly 99,000 clones, 74% of them seen just once; the ten biggest clones take up under 2%. Notes on this clone: Its antigen is not known. At one end the junction does not follow the germline gene, possibly because of a read error.

This clonotype originated in a male donor in good health and CMV-seronegative. The specimen sequenced was PBMCs. This chain connects TRBV7-3 to TRBJ1-1; tentative D call: TRBD1 (5 bases). Here the CDR3 DNA reads TGTGCCAGTAGCTTAGGCAGGGTTACTGAAGCTTTCTTT. This sequence encodes CASSLGRVTEAFF.